This T cell receptor beta chain comes out of a study of technical replicates of blood from a handful of donors listed by TCRdb under 2017. Comments on this clone: The specificity of this receptor is unknown. Base qualities are not provided; no much larger clone lies one nucleotide away. Distinct nucleotide sequences in the sample also encode this CDR3.

V loses 4 bases of germline sequence and J loses 4 bases, and the interval between the two ends is 12 bases. Taken from cysteine to phenylalanine, the CDR3 has 14 residues. Left in the record is the CDR3 DNA by itself, 42 bases read in frame from the first base. The germline V gene specifies SGHRS as CDR1 and YFSETQ as CDR2. Library method: the immunoSEQ multiplex PCR assay. TCRdb's version of the immuneACCESS table is confined to in-frame rearrangements and falls short of the full clone set. An unresolved V gene accounts for under half of the shortfall where checked; the remainder is of unknown origin. The table for this sample lists about 73,000 clones; more than 85% of them were counted only once. The ten largest clones add up to roughly 4.5% of the sample.

Recombination linked TRBV5-1 to TRBJ1-5; possibly the D gene is TRBD1, per 5 matching bases. This TCR was sampled from a human donor in good health. Some clones in this sample may be carry-over from other donors' samples. Sequencing was carried out using PBMCs. The encoded CDR3 is CASSLSGGNQPQHF. The sequence in DNA is TGCGCCAGCAGCCTCAGCGGGGGGAATCAGCCCCAGCATTTT.